One and the same sample provided the 13 T cell receptor beta chains below, sequenced in a study of identifying expanded T cells in peripheral blood. Assay used: immunoSEQ multiplex PCR; TCRdb lists only in-frame clones, some missing. The sample lists under 100,000 clones, about 90% occurring once. Sequencing input: blood. The source is a person between 18 and 69 years old in good health.

CDR3 nucleotides: TGTGCCAGCAGTACAGGGCTACAACAAAGTCGGGCCAACGTCCTGACTTTC. It yields the protein CASSTGLQQSRANVLTF. The chain has TRBV21-1 and TRBJ2-6; TRBD1 is the table's D call, not checked against the DNA. TRBV21-1 is designated a pseudogene. This CDR3 is built from 17 residues.

V and J are TRBV18 and TRBJ2-7; perhaps TRBD1 as D (5 bases). Germline CDR1 KGHSH, CDR2 LQKENI. The CDR3 runs to 13 residues. The V and J ends lost 0 bases and 6 bases respectively, with 9 bases between them. The CDR3 nucleotides read TGTGCCAGCTCACCACCGGGGCTTATCGAGCAGTACTTC. Residues: CASSPPGLIEQYF.

DNA of the CDR3: TGCGCCAGCAGCCTCATGTCCCGGGACAAAAACACCGGGGAGCTGTTTTTT. This gives the protein CASSLMSRDKNTGELFF. The rearrangement joins TRBV4-3 to TRBJ2-2, with D possibly TRBD1 on 6 matching bases. The CDR3 is made up of 17 amino acids. Trimming took off 4 bases at V and 2 bases at J, with 17 bases between the two ends. From germline, CDR1 is LGHNA and CDR2 YSLEER.

Many counts were recorded for this clone. The CDR3 loop reads CASTGQSYGYTF. CDR3 nucleotide sequence: TGTGCCAGCACCGGACAGTCCTATGGCTACACCTTC. The rearrangement uses TRBV6-1 and TRBJ1-2; possibly TRBD1 for D (6 bases). This CDR3 has 12 residues. Trimming shortened V by 7 bases and J by 4 bases, and 10 bases separated the two germline ends. CDR1 is MNHNS and CDR2 is SASEGT in the germline V gene.

This rearrangement joins TRBV19 to TRBJ2-2, with 7 bases aligning to TRBD1. With V trimmed by 2 bases and J by 5 bases, 8 bases remained unmatched. Germline lookup yields CDR1 LNHDA and CDR2 SQIVND (reference sequence). CDR3 length: 16 residues. The CDR3 DNA reads as TGTGCCAGTAGTATAAGGGGGCCTCGGGGAACCGGGGAGCTGTTTTTT. Residues: CASSIRGPRGTGELFF.

V is TRBV11-2 and J is TRBJ2-5; 7 nucleotides line up with TRBD2. Germline lookup yields CDR1 SGHAT and CDR2 FQNNGV. The CDR3 has 14 amino acids. Trimming cost V 1 base and J 1 base; bases outside gene matches: 0. Here the CDR3 DNA reads TGTGCCAGCAGCTTAGGCGGGGGCCAAGAGACCCAGTACTTC. It encodes CASSLGGGQETQYF.

The V gene is TRBV2, the J gene TRBJ2-1; maybe TRBD2 (5 bases). Germline CDR1 reads SNHLY; CDR2 reads FYNNEI. The CDR3 sequence is 14 residues long. The V gene lost 4 bases and the J gene lost 0 bases, with 7 bases spanning the gap. The chain's CDR3 is CASSVEGSYNEQFF. In DNA, the CDR3 is TGTGCCAGCAGTGTTGAGGGCTCCTACAATGAGCAGTTCTTC. Together with reference TRBV2 and TRBJ2-1, the CDR3 gives the full variable domain: EPEVTQTPSHQVTQMGQEVILRCVPISNHLYFYWYRQILGQKVEFLVSFYNNEISEKSEIFDDQFSVERPDGSNFTLKIRSTKLEDSAMYFCASSVEGSYNEQFFGPGTRLTVL.

The rearrangement uses TRBV5-5 and TRBJ1-2, with TRBD1 matching 12 bases. After removal of 10 bases from V and 2 bases from J, the junction contained 9 bases not matched to a gene. This CDR3 has 15 amino acids. CDR1 SGHKS and CDR2 YYEKEE come from the germline V gene (reference sequence). CDR3 in DNA: TGTGCCGGCGGGACAGGGGGCCTGGGGAACTATGGCTACACCTTC. Amino acid sequence: CAGGTGGLGNYGYTF.

The V and J genes are TRBV7-2 and TRBJ2-3; the D is unclear. Germline CDR1 SGHTA, CDR2 FQGNSA. The CDR3 covers 11 residues. Trimming cost V 5 bases and J 5 bases, with 5 bases left between them. The CDR3 loop is CASSPQDTQYF. The CDR3 coding sequence is TGTGCCAGCAGCCCGCAAGATACGCAGTATTTT.

To note about this clone: The same CDR3 also results from other DNA sequences found in this sample. The chain recombines TRBV7-2 with TRBJ2-3; 10 nucleotides align to TRBD2. V was clipped by 1 base and J by 0 bases; unmatched bases: 1. CDR3 length: 16 amino acids. Germline lookup yields CDR1 SGHTA and CDR2 FQGNSA. The CDR3 here is CASSLGGLASTDTQYF. The DNA for the CDR3 is TGTGCCAGCAGCTTAGGGGGACTAGCGAGCACAGATACGCAGTATTTT.

The chain employs TRBV25-1 and TRBJ1-3, with 9 positions matching TRBD1. This CDR3 comprises 17 residues. Germline CDR1 MGHDK, CDR2 SYGVNS. V lost 3 bases and J lost 0; bases outside the gene matches: 6. The CDR3 coding sequence is TGTGCCAGCAGTGATTCACCGGGACAGGGCTCTGGAAACACCATATATTTT. It translates to CASSDSPGQGSGNTIYF. The variable domain in full, completed from reference TRBV25-1 and TRBJ1-3, reads EADIYQTPRYLVIGTGKKITLECSQTMGHDKMYWYQQDPGMELHLIHYSYGVNSTEKGDLSSESTVSRIRTEHFPLTLESARPSHTSQYLCASSDSPGQGSGNTIYFGEGSWLTVV.

The rearrangement joins TRBV19 to TRBJ1-5; D ambiguous. The germline V gene has CDR1 LNHDA and CDR2 SQIVND (reference sequence). V gave up 5 bases and J gave up 3 bases, with 11 bases separating them. This CDR3 comprises 14 residues. CDR3 sequence (DNA): TGTGCCAGTAGTCCACGACGGTACAATCAGCCCCAGCATTTT. Protein product: CASSPRRYNQPQHF.

The chain couples TRBV30 to TRBJ1-1; no definite D call. The V gene lost 3 bases and the J gene lost 6 bases, with 23 bases spanning the gap. Germline values: CDR1 GTSNPN, CDR2 SVGIG (reference sequence). This CDR3 has 16 residues. CDR3 DNA: TGTGCCTGGAGCACAGACGCAGCCAACCGCTTGGCTGAAGCTTTCTTT. Amino acids: CAWSTDAANRLAEAFF.